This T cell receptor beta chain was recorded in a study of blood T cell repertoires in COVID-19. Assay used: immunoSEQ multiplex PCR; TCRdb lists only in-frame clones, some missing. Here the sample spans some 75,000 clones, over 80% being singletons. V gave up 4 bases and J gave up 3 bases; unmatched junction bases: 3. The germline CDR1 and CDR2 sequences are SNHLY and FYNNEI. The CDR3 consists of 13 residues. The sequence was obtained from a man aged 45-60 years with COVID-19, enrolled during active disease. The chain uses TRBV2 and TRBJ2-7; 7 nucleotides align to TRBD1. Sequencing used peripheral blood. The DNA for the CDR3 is TGTGCCAGCAGTGGGGGACAGCGCTACGAGCAGTACTTC. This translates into CASSGGQRYEQYF.